These 6 T cell receptor beta chains came from one sample sequenced in a study of Ad26.COV2.S vaccination and SARS-CoV-2 variants. Measured with immunoSEQ multiplex PCR; TCRdb has only the in-frame clones, and not every one. The table lists approximately 340,000 clones, 70% to 90% of them singletons. Described treatment: roughly 19 received Ad26.COV2.S at low or high dose, single or two shots; a few received placebo; per-sample allocation not given. It was on day 63 after the first vaccine or placebo injection that samples were taken. Sample: peripheral blood, taken in a trial of Ad26.COV2.S vaccine versus placebo. The origin of the receptors is a person aged 18-60 years who received the Ad26.COV2.S COVID-19 vaccine or a placebo.

CDR3 sequence reads: CASSQGGGNYGYTF. CDR3 coding DNA: TGTGCCAGCAGCCAAGGTGGGGGCAATTATGGCTACACCTTC. The genes are TRBV14 and TRBJ1-2, with D perhaps TRBD1 (6 bases). V lost 1 base, J lost 5 bases, and 11 bases lay in between. The CDR3 length is 14 residues. Germline V lookup: CDR1 SGHDN, CDR2 FVKESK.

The chain carries TRBV29-1 and TRBJ2-4; D perhaps matches TRBD2 (6 bases). V was shortened by 4 bases and J by 3 bases, with 16 bases between the two germline ends. CDR3 length: 15 amino acids. Germline CDR1 and CDR2: SQVTM and ANQGSEA. CDR3 loop: CSVAGGLRDKNIQYF. The CDR3 coding sequence is TGCAGCGTTGCTGGGGGACTTAGGGACAAAAACATTCAGTACTTC. The whole variable domain, filled in from reference TRBV29-1 and TRBJ2-4, reads SAVISQKPSRDICQRGTSLTIQCQVDSQVTMMFWYRQQPGQSLTLIATANQGSEATYESGFVIDKFPISRPNLTFSTLTVSNMSPEDSSIYLCSVAGGLRDKNIQYFGAGTRLSVL.

The chain has TRBV12-5 and TRBJ2-7; no firm D call. The CDR3 loop spans 15 amino acids. V lost 4 bases, J lost 0 bases, and 13 bases lay in between. Germline lookup yields CDR1 LGHNT and CDR2 FRNRAP. The CDR3 DNA sequence: TGTGCTAGTGGTTCCCTTCAGTTAAGCTCCTACGAGCAGTACTTC. It is translated as CASGSLQLSSYEQYF.

V gene TRBV6-4 combines with J gene TRBJ1-2, with no clear D. V lost 5 bases and J 2 bases, leaving 6 bases between the germline ends. The V gene's germline CDR1 is MRHNA and CDR2 SNTAGT. This CDR3 spans 12 amino acids. The DNA of the CDR3 is TGTGCCAGCAGTCACGACAACTATGGCTACACCTTC. Amino acid sequence: CASSHDNYGYTF.

The V and J genes are TRBV9 and TRBJ2-3; TRBD2 agrees at 9 bases. Trimming removed 4 bases from V and 3 bases from J; junction bases left unmatched: 9. The CDR3 extends over 16 amino acids. Germline lookup yields CDR1 SGDLS and CDR2 YYNGEE. The CDR3 DNA is TGTGCCAGCAGCACACCAGCGGGGGGCGCGACAGATACGCAGTATTTT. It translates to CASSTPAGGATDTQYF.

V and J are TRBV6-5 and TRBJ1-2; D ambiguous. CDR3 length: 14 amino acids. Germline V gene data show CDR1 as MNHEY and CDR2 as SVGAGI. V lost 6 bases and J lost 6, with 17 bases in between. CDR3 sequence (DNA): TGTGCCAGCAGCCCCCGCGGGGATTGGAATGGCTACACCTTC. Protein sequence: CASSPRGDWNGYTF.